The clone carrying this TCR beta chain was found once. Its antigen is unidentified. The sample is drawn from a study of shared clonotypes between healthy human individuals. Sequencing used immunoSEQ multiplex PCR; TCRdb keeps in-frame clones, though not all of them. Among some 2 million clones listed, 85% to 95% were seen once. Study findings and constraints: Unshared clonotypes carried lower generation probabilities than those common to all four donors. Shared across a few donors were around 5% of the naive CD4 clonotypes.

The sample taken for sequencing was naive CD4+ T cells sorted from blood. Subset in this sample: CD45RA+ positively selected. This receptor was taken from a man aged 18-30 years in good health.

Written as DNA, the CDR3 is TGTGCCAGCACCTTACGTTCTTGGGCGTATAATGAAAAACTGTTTTTT. The encoded protein is CASTLRSWAYNEKLFF. This chain connects TRBV4-2 to TRBJ1-4; D remains unclear. The CDR3 consists of 16 residues. V was shortened by 7 bases and J by 4 bases, with 19 bases between the two germline ends. Germline values: CDR1 LGHNA, CDR2 YNFKEQ.